The 15 T cell receptor beta chains listed next were all sequenced from one sample in a study of Graves' ophthalmopathy and Graves' hyperthyroidism. As the template, RNA transcripts were used to amplify TCR beta CDR3 regions. Investigators did first-round RT-PCR with HTBI primers, then second-round multiplex PCR. In TCRdb, the multiplex PCR reads were re-called with MiXCR into one record per CDR3 protein. The data contain about 740,000 distinct CDR3 sequences, roughly two fifths of them singletons. Source material: peripheral blood. These receptors originate from an adult man with Graves' ophthalmopathy.

This clonotype appeared many times. This rearrangement joins TRBV5-6 to TRBJ2-7; D is undetermined. The CDR3 contains 12 residues. Trimming removed 3 bases from V and 4 bases from J, with 8 bases in between. The germline V gene has CDR1 SGHDT and CDR2 YYEEEE. The CDR3 loop reads CASSSPNYEQYF. The CDR3 bases are TGTGCCAGCAGCTCCCCAAATTACGAGCAGTACTTC.

This chain uses TRBV20-1 with TRBJ1-6, with 7 nucleotides matching TRBD1. Unmatched junction bases numbered 9, after V lost 1 base and J lost 9 bases. This CDR3 is 15 amino acids long. From germline, CDR1 is DFQATT and CDR2 SNEGSKA (reference sequence). CDR3 DNA: TGCAGTGCTAGAGGGGTCGGGACAGAAAGTTCACCCCTCCACTTT. Its protein product is CSARGVGTESSPLHF.

This clonotype has only a few counts. This chain connects TRBV14 to TRBJ2-7; D is uncertain. The CDR3 totals 14 residues. The germline CDR1 and CDR2 sequences are SGHDN and FVKESK. Trimming shortened V by 1 base and J by 2 bases, and 9 bases separated the two germline ends. The CDR3 coding sequence is TGTGCCAGCAGCCAAGTGGGCGGTACCTACGAGCAGTACTTC. Encoded protein: CASSQVGGTYEQYF. Variable domain in full (rest from reference TRBV14 and TRBJ2-7): EAGVTQFPSHSVIEKGQTVTLRCDPISGHDNLYWYRRVMGKEIKFLLHFVKESKQDESGMPNNRFLAERTGGTYSTLKVQPAELEDSGVYFCASSQVGGTYEQYFGPGTRLTVT.

This rearrangement joins TRBV7-2 to TRBJ1-1, with 10 bases identical to TRBD1. From germline, CDR1 is SGHTA and CDR2 FQGNSA. V lost 9 bases to trimming and J lost 4 bases; unmatched junction nucleotides: 8. The CDR3 has 14 residues. The CDR3 coding sequence is TGTACCAGTGCGTCAGACAGGGGGCTCACTGAAGCTTTCTTT. It yields the protein CTSASDRGLTEAFF.

This clonotype was found a few times. The chain has TRBV6-5 and TRBJ1-5, with D uncertain. The CDR3 is 13 residues long. Trimming took 7 bases from V and 3 from J, leaving 10 bases between them. The germline CDR1 and CDR2 sequences are MNHEY and SVGAGI. This CDR3 is CASKVAVNQPQHF. Here the CDR3 DNA reads TGTGCCAGCAAGGTGGCAGTCAATCAGCCCCAGCATTTT.

This clonotype was seen a handful of times. The chain uses TRBV19 and TRBJ1-4; TRBD1 matches at 9 bases. CDR3 length: 16 amino acids. The germline V gene encodes CDR1 LNHDA and CDR2 SQIVND (reference sequence). V dropped 3 bases and J dropped 3; count of bases not matched to a gene: 5. The DNA of the CDR3 is TGTGCCAGTAGTATCGGGACAGGGCCGTCTAATGAAAAACTGTTTTTT. This gives the protein CASSIGTGPSNEKLFF.

This clonotype appeared a single time. The genes are TRBV25-1 and TRBJ2-5, with a tentative D call TRBD1 (5 bases). This CDR3 has 13 residues. Germline-derived CDR1 and CDR2 are MGHDK and SYGVNS. The V and J ends lost 3 bases and 8 bases respectively, with 13 bases between them. CDR3 in DNA: TGTGCCAGCAGTGATGCGACAGCTCGAACCCAGTACTTC. This encodes CASSDATARTQYF.

On this clonotype: One base away lies a much larger clone, so this may be a sequencing read error. The chain carries TRBV20-1 and TRBJ2-5, with TRBD2 matching 7 bases. Near its end, the DNA agrees better with TRBJ2-7, so the J call may be wrong. Germline CDR1 is DFQATT and CDR2 is SNEGSKA (reference sequence). There are 12 residues in the CDR3. The CDR3 nucleotides are TGCAGTGCAAACGGGGGGTTTTACGAGCAGTACTTC. Its translation: CSANGGFYEQYF.

The chain links TRBV9 to TRBJ1-4; D gene uncertain. In germline, CDR1 is SGDLS, CDR2 YYNGEE. The CDR3 contains 13 residues. V dropped 2 bases and J dropped 9 bases, with 11 bases sitting between them. Written as DNA, the CDR3 is TGTGCCAGCAGCGTCGGCGGCGAAAAAAAACTGTTTTTT. Protein sequence: CASSVGGEKKLFF. The full variable domain, with the rest looked up from reference TRBV9 and TRBJ1-4, is DSGVTQTPKHLITATGQRVTLRCSPRSGDLSVYWYQQSLDQGLQFLIQYYNGEERAKGNILERFSAQQFPDLHSELNLSSLELGDSALYFCASSVGGEKKLFFGSGTQLSVL.

The chain couples TRBV29-1 to TRBJ1-1; tentative D call: TRBD1 (5 bases). V was trimmed by 0 bases and J by 11 bases, leaving 19 bases between them. The CDR3 runs 14 residues. Per the germline V gene, CDR1 is SQVTM and CDR2 is ANQGSEA. The CDR3 here is CSVEEDGAGEEAFF. In nucleotides, the CDR3 is TGCAGCGTTGAAGAGGACGGGGCGGGGGAAGAGGCTTTCTTT.

The rearrangement joins TRBV28 to TRBJ1-1, with TRBD1 as a possible D gene (5 bases). This CDR3 comprises 13 residues. Per the germline V gene, CDR1 is MDHEN and CDR2 is SYDVKM. The ends were cut back, 8 bases at V and 4 bases at J, with 14 bases in the middle. DNA for the CDR3: TGTGCCAGCGTTGCGACAGTGGGCACTGAAGCTTTCTTT. The encoded protein is CASVATVGTEAFF.

Note on this clonotype: A much larger clone lies a single base off, so this may be a read error. J is TRBJ1-5 and V is TRBV24-1, with 11 bases lining up with TRBD1. After removal of 4 bases from V and 9 bases from J, the junction contained 10 bases not matched to a gene. CDR1 is KGHDR, CDR2 SFDVKD, per germline. This CDR3 is built from 16 residues. The CDR3 sequence is CATSDPGTGGFRPQHF. CDR3 DNA sequence: TGTGCCACCAGTGACCCAGGGACAGGGGGTTTTCGGCCCCAGCATTTT.

The chain is built from TRBV29-1 and TRBJ2-5, with TRBD1 identical over 7 bases. Trimming took 6 bases from V and 5 from J; bases not matched to a gene: 9. Germline lookup yields CDR1 SQVTM and CDR2 ANQGSEA. This CDR3 has 13 residues. In nucleotides, the CDR3 is TGCAGCGTGTCCGGGACAGAAGGGGAGACCCAGTACTTC. Its protein is CSVSGTEGETQYF. The full variable domain, its missing parts supplied by reference TRBV29-1 and TRBJ2-5, is SAVISQKPSRDICQRGTSLTIQCQVDSQVTMMFWYRQQPGQSLTLIATANQGSEATYESGFVIDKFPISRPNLTFSTLTVSNMSPEDSSIYLCSVSGTEGETQYFGPGTRLLVL.

The table lists this clonotype with a few counts. This chain joins TRBV20-1 and TRBJ1-4, with TRBD1 identical over 9 bases. This CDR3 contains 15 residues. Trimming cost V 0 bases and J 5 bases; bases outside gene matches: 4. Germline CDR1 reads DFQATT; CDR2 reads SNEGSKA (reference sequence). The CDR3 DNA reads TGCAGTGCTAGAGATCCCGACAGGGGGAATGAAAAACTGTTTTTT. This translates into CSARDPDRGNEKLFF.

This clonotype was recorded many times. The chain carries TRBV2 and TRBJ2-7; 8 nucleotides align to TRBD2. CDR3 length: 14 residues. Germline trimming cut 3 bases from V and 3 bases from J; bases unmatched to any gene: 4. The germline V gene encodes CDR1 SNHLY and CDR2 FYNNEI. The CDR3 here is CASSESSGIYEQYF. The CDR3 DNA follows: TGTGCCAGCAGTGAGAGTAGCGGGATCTACGAGCAGTACTTC.